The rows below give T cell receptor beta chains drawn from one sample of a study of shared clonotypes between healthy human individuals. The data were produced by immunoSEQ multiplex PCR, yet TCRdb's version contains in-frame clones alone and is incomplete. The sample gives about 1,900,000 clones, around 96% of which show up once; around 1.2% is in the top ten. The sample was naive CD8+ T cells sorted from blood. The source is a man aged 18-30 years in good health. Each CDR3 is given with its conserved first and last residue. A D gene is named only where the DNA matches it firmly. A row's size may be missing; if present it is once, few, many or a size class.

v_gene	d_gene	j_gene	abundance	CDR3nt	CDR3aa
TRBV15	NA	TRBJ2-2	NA	TGTGCCACCAGCCCCTCTTCGGGAGTAGAGACCGGGGAGCTGTTTTTT	CATSPSSGVETGELFF
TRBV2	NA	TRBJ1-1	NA	TGTGCCAGCACTGATCCTCCTGAAGCTTTCTTT	CASTDPPEAFF
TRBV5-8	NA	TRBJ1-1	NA	TGTGCCAGCAGCTTGGAATTCTGGGGATCCGTCAACACTGAAGCTTTCTTT	CASSLEFWGSVNTEAFF
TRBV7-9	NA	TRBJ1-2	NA	TGTGCCAGCAGCTTGTCTATCTCGGGGATCTATGGCTACACCTTC	CASSLSISGIYGYTF
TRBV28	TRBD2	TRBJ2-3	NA	TGTGCCAGCAGTTCCCTCGGGGGGGCGGGAGATACGCAGTATTTT	CASSSLGGAGDTQYF
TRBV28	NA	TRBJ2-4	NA	TGTGCCACCGACCGAGGGGGTTCCAAAAACATTCAGTACTTC	CATDRGGSKNIQYF
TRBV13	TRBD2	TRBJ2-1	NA	TGTGCCAGCAGCTTAGACGGTAGCGGGGGGATCTATGAGCAGTTCTTC	CASSLDGSGGIYEQFF
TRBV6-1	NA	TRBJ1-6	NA	TGTGCCAGCAGTGAAGCGGACGTTACCCCCATAGTTTCACCCCTCCACTTT	CASSEADVTPIVSPLHF
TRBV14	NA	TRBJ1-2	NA	TGTGCCAGCAGCCTGTTCACAGGTAACTATGGCTACACCTTC	CASSLFTGNYGYTF
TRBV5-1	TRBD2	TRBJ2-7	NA	TGCGCCAGCAGCGGGACTAGCGGCCTTCTCTCCTACGAGCAGTACTTC	CASSGTSGLLSYEQYF
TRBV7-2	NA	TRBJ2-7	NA	TGTGCCAGCAGCTTCCCGGCCGAAAGACCCTTGGGGGAGCAGTACTTC	CASSFPAERPLGEQYF
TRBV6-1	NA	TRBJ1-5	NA	TGTGCCAGCGCAGAAACAGGATATCAGCCCCAGCATTTT	CASAETGYQPQHF
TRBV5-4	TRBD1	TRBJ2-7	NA	TGTGCCAGCAGCACCGGACAGGAGCCCTACGAGCAGTACTTC	CASSTGQEPYEQYF
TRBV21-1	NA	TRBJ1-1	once	TGTGCCAGCAGCAAAGGGGCCGGGGCTTTCTTT	CASSKGAGAFF
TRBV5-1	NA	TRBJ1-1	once	TGCGCCAGCAGCTTGTACGGGTGGGGAGCCATTGAAGCTTTCTTT	CASSLYGWGAIEAFF
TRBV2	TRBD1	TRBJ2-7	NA	TGTGCCAGCAGTGGACAGGGGAACGAGCAGTACTTC	CASSGQGNEQYF
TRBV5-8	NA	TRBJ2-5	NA	TGTGCCAGCAACTCCGCGGACACCTACCAAGAGACCCAGTACTTC	CASNSADTYQETQYF
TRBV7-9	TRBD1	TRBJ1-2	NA	TGTGCCAGCAGCACCGTAGGACAGGGGTTTGGCTACACCTTC	CASSTVGQGFGYTF
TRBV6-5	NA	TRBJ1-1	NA	TGTGCCAGCAGTTACTCAGGACGGAGCCCTGAAGCTTTCTTT	CASSYSGRSPEAFF
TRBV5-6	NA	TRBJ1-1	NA	TGTGCCAGCAGCCGAAACTCTCAGACGAACGTTGAAGCTTTCTTT	CASSRNSQTNVEAFF
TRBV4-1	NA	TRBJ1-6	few	TGCGCCAGCAGCCAAGTAGGGTGGGGGGATTCACCCCTCCACTTT	CASSQVGWGDSPLHF
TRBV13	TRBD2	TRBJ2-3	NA	TGTGCCAGCAGCTTTGGGATTATGGCGGGGGACACAGATACGCAGTATTTT	CASSFGIMAGDTDTQYF
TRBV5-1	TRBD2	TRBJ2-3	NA	TGCGCCAGCAGCGCGGGACTAGCGGGGGCCGTCACAGATACGCAGTATTTT	CASSAGLAGAVTDTQYF
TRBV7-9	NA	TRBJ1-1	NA	TGTGCCAGCAGCGGCGGAGGGGGCACTGAAGCTTTCTTT	CASSGGGGTEAFF
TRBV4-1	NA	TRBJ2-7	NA	TGCGCCAGCAGCCAAGATGGGCATCAGGCGACCTACGAGCAGTACTTC	CASSQDGHQATYEQYF
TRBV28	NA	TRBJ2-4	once	TGTGCCAGCAGTTTGCCGGTCGAGGAAGCCAAAAACATTCAGTACTTC	CASSLPVEEAKNIQYF
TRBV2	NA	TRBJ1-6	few	TGTGCCAGCAGTGGACCGGTAGTCAATTCACCCCTCCACTTT	CASSGPVVNSPLHF
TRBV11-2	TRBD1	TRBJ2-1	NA	TGTGCCAGCAGCTTATGGACAGGGGAGATGGATGAGCAGTTCTTC	CASSLWTGEMDEQFF
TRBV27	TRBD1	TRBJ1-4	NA	TGTGCCAGCAGGGACAGGGCAACTAATGAAAAACTGTTTTTT	CASRDRATNEKLFF
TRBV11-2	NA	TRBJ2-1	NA	TGTGCCAGCAGCTTAGACCCCGGCAATGAGCAGTTCTTC	CASSLDPGNEQFF
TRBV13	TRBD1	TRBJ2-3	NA	TGTGCCAGCAGCAGTGGGACAGGGCCGGGAACAGATACGCAGTATTTT	CASSSGTGPGTDTQYF
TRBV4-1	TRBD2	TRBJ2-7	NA	TGCGCCAGCAGCCAGCCCGGGACTACCTACGAGCAGTACTTC	CASSQPGTTYEQYF
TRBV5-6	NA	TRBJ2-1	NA	TGTGCCAGCAGCTTGACTGGGGCTTACAATGAGCAGTTCTTC	CASSLTGAYNEQFF
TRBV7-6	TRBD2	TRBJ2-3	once	TGTGCCAGCAGCTTAGCCCTAGCGGACCCTTCAGATACGCAGTATTTT	CASSLALADPSDTQYF
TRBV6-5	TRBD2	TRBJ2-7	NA	TGTGCCAGCAGTTATGGGACTAGCCCCTACGAGCAGTACTTC	CASSYGTSPYEQYF
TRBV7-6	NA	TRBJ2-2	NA	TGTGCCAGCAGCTTAGCTGAGGACGGTACCGGGGAGCTGTTTTTT	CASSLAEDGTGELFF
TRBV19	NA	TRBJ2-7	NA	TGTGCCAGTAGTATCCTCGGGACGTCCTACGAGCAGTACTTC	CASSILGTSYEQYF
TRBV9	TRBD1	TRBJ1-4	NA	TGTGCCAGCAGCGCCGGGACAGGGGTCGAAAAACTGTTTTTT	CASSAGTGVEKLFF
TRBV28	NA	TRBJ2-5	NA	TGTGCCAGCACCTACAGATTGGGGACGACCCAGTACTTC	CASTYRLGTTQYF
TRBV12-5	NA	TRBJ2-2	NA	TGTGCTAGTGGTTTGGTATCAGGGACCGGGGAGCTGTTTTTT	CASGLVSGTGELFF
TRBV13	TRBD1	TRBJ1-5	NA	TGTGCCAGCAGCTTACAGGGGGAAGGGAATCAGCCCCAGCATTTT	CASSLQGEGNQPQHF
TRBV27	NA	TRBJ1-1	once	TGTGCCAGCACTAGGGGGATTGGGGACACTGAAGCTTTCTTT	CASTRGIGDTEAFF
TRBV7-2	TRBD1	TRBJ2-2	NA	TGTGCCAGCAGCTCTACCGGGACAGGGAGAGCCGGGGAGCTGTTTTTT	CASSSTGTGRAGELFF
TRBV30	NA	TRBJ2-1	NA	TGTGCCTGGAGTGTACCTAGGATATCCTACAATGAGCAGTTCTTC	CAWSVPRISYNEQFF
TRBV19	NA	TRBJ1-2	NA	TGTGCCAGTAGTATCCCGACAGTTGACTATGGCTACACCTTC	CASSIPTVDYGYTF
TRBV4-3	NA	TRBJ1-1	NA	TGCGCCAGCAGCCAGACGACGGGGAACACTGAAGCTTTCTTT	CASSQTTGNTEAFF
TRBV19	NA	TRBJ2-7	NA	TGTGCCAGTAGTATAGGGCGCTGGAGCTCCTACGAGCAGTACTTC	CASSIGRWSSYEQYF
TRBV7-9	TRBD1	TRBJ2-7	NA	TGTGCCAGCGGAGACGGGACAGGGGGCTACGAGCAGTACTTC	CASGDGTGGYEQYF
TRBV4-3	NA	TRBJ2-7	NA	TGCGCCAGCAGCCAGGGCCCGGGGGGCGGGAGACGGTCCTACGAGCAGTACTTC	CASSQGPGGGRRSYEQYF
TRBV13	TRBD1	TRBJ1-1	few	TGTGCCAGCAGCTTAGGGGGACAGGGAGCCACTGAAGCTTTCTTT	CASSLGGQGATEAFF
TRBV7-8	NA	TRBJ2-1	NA	TGTGCCAGCTCTCCACATCGCTCCTACAATGAGCAGTTCTTC	CASSPHRSYNEQFF